The entry below describes one TCR beta chain. The sample originates from a study of T cells in tuberculosis. Study as a whole: In South Africa, adults with active tuberculosis were compared with IGRA-negative and latently infected IGRA-positive adolescents. Within 7 days of starting treatment, or before, PBMC were stored.

Time point specified: new active TB diagnosis, blood taken before or within 7 days of starting treatment. Patients were newly diagnosed, HIV-seronegative, and aged 18 or older. The CDR3 runs to 18 residues. Germline loops: CDR1 SGHKS, CDR2 YYEKEE (reference sequence). The V gene end was trimmed by 4 bases and the J gene end by 4 bases; junction bases not matched to a gene: 16. Only in-frame clones appear in the TCRdb table, and some are missing; sequencing was by immunoSEQ multiplex PCR. The table has under 40,000 clones, more than 75% seen once; the top ten hold less than 5.5%. This chain uses TRBV5-5 with TRBJ1-2, with 10 nucleotides matching TRBD1. The source of this sequence is an adult with tuberculosis. Sequenced here: PBMCs, sampled at tuberculosis diagnosis. The CDR3 spells CASSTRGGQGLNTYGYTF. CDR3 coding DNA: TGTGCCAGCAGCACCCGCGGGGGACAGGGGTTGAATACCTATGGCTACACCTTC.